This TCR beta chain was captured in a study of cytomegalovirus exposure and HLA in healthy donors. Germline V gives CDR1 MNHNS, CDR2 SASEGT. V lost 3 bases and J 3 bases, leaving 21 bases between the germline ends. The CDR3 is 17 amino acids. The PCR ran on 60 Vbeta and 13 Jbeta primers. The assay was immunoSEQ multiplex PCR, and TCRdb's table has in-frame clones only and misses some. The sample lists over 100,000 clones; about 70% were seen once. The sample taken for sequencing was PBMCs. This TCR was recovered from a male donor in good health and CMV-seronegative. The genes are TRBV6-1 and TRBJ2-7, with D hard to call. This CDR3 reads CASSERPEAVVNYEQYF. CDR3 sequence (DNA): TGTGCCAGCAGTGAGCGCCCTGAGGCGGTCGTTAACTACGAGCAGTACTTC.